This T cell receptor beta chain emerged from a study of OX40 agonist ivuxolimab in advanced cancers. Study context: Patients' therapy was ivuxolimab, an antibody that acts as an agonist of OX40 (CD134). Partial response was recorded in three patients: one hepatocellular carcinoma and two cutaneous melanoma cases.

Remarks on this clone: Its matching antigen is unknown.

Study-level findings and limits: CD4+ and CD8+ T cells in blood underwent clonal expansion by week 6 at 0.1 to 3.0 mg/kg.

At baseline, cycle 4 day 1, and cycle 7 day 1, blood was sampled. Assay used: immunoSEQ multiplex PCR; TCRdb lists only in-frame clones, some missing. The data hold tens of thousands of clones, with more than 70% observed a single time. V lost 5 bases, J lost 8 bases, and 9 bases stayed unmatched. Per germline, CDR1 ENHRY and CDR2 SYGVKD. The CDR3 covers 15 residues. The chain has TRBV10-3 and TRBJ2-2; TRBD1 matches at 9 bases. Source: CD4+ or CD8+ T cells sorted from blood, taken in a trial of the OX40 agonist ivuxolimab. This receptor was obtained from an adult with an advanced solid tumor such as melanoma, head and neck, liver or kidney cancer. The CDR3 DNA follows: TGTGCCATCAGTTGGACAGGGGAGGCTGTAGGGGAGCTGTTTTTT. Translated: CAISWTGEAVGELFF.